This T cell receptor (beta chain) was retrieved from a study of control samples from healthy donors and cancer patients. Sequencing was performed with immunoSEQ multiplex PCR; in TCRdb, only in-frame clones are kept and a portion is missing. The sample carries 45,000 to 60,000 clones, roughly 94% recorded once. This CDR3 comprises 15 residues. V was shortened by 3 bases and J by 0 bases, with 9 bases between the two germline ends. Per germline, CDR1 KGHSH and CDR2 LQKENI. This receptor was taken from a man aged 30 to 45 in good health. The specimen was blood. This chain connects TRBV18 to TRBJ1-5, with D maybe TRBD1 (5 bases). The CDR3 DNA reads TGTGCCAGCTCACCTGACAGCAATAGCAATCAGCCCCAGCATTTT. This encodes CASSPDSNSNQPQHF.